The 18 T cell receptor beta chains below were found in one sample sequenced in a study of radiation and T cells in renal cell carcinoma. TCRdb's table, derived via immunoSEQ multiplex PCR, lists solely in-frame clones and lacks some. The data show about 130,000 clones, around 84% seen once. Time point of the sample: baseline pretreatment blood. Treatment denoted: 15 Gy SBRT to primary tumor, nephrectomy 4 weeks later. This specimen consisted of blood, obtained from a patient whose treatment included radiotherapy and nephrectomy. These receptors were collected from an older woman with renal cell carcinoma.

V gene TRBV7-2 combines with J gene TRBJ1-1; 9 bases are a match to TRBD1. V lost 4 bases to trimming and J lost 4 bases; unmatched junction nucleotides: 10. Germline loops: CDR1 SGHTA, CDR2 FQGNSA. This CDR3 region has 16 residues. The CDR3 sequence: CASSSRFGTGRTEAFF. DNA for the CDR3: TGTGCCAGCAGCTCACGATTCGGGACAGGGCGCACTGAAGCTTTCTTT.

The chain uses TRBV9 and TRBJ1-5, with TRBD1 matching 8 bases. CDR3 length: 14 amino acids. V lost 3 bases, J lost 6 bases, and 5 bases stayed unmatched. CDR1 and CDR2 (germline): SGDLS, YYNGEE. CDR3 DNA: TGTGCCAGCAGCGCAGGGGGCAGGGGTCAGCCCCAGCATTTT. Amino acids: CASSAGGRGQPQHF.

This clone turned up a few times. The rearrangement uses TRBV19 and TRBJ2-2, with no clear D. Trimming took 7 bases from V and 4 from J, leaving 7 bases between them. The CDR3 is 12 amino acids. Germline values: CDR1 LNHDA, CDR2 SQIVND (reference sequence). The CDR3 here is CASKETTGELFF. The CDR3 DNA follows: TGTGCCAGTAAAGAGACCACCGGGGAGCTGTTTTTT.

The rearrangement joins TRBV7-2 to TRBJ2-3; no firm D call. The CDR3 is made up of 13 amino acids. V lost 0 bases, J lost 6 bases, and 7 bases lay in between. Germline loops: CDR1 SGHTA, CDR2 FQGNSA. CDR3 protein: CASSLAQSDTQYF. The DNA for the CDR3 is TGTGCCAGCAGCTTAGCCCAGTCCGATACGCAGTATTTT.

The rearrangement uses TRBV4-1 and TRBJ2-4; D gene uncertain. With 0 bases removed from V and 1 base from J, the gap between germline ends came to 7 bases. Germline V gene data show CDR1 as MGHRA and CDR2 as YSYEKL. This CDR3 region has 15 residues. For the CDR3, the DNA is TGCGCCAGCAGCCAAGAGGCAGGTGCCAAAAACATTCAGTACTTC. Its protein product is CASSQEAGAKNIQYF.

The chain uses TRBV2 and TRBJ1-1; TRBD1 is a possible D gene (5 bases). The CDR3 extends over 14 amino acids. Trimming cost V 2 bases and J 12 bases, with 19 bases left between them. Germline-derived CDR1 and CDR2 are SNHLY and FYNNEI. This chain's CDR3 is CASSELTSGLQSFF. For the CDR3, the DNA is TGTGCCAGCAGTGAACTCACTTCGGGGCTTCAATCTTTCTTT.

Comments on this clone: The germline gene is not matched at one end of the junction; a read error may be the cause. The CDR3 is CSVLTGGALSF. As DNA, the CDR3 is TGCAGCGTTCTAACAGGGGGCGCTTTGAGTTTT. V usage is TRBV29-1 and J usage is TRBJ1-3, with 9 bases matching TRBD1. The CDR3 runs to 11 residues. Germline assignment: CDR1 SQVTM and CDR2 ANQGSEA. The whole variable domain, remainder taken from reference TRBV29-1 and TRBJ1-3, is SAVISQKPSRDICQRGTSLTIQCQVDSQVTMMFWYRQQPGQSLTLIATANQGSEATYESGFVIDKFPISRPNLTFSTLTVSNMSPEDSSIYLCSVLTGGALSFGEGSWLTVV.

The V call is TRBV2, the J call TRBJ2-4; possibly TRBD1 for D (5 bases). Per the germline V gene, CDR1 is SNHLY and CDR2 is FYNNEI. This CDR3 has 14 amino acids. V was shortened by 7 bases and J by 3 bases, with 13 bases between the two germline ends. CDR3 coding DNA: TGTGCCAGCACCCCTGACAGCCTCAAAAACATTCAGTACTTC. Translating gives CASTPDSLKNIQYF.

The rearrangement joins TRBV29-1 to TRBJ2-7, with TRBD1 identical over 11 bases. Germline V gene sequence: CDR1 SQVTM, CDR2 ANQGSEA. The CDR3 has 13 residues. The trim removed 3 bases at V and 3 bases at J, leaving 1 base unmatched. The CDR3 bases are TGCAGCGTTGAGGACAGGGGGCTCTACGAGCAGTACTTC. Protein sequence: CSVEDRGLYEQYF.

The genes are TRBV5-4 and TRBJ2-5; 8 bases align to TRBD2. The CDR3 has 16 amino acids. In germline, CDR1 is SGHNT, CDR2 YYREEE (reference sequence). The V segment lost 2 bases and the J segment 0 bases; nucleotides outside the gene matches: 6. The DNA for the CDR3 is TGTGCCAGCAGCTTACTGGCGGGAGGCTACCAAGAGACCCAGTACTTC. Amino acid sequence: CASSLLAGGYQETQYF.

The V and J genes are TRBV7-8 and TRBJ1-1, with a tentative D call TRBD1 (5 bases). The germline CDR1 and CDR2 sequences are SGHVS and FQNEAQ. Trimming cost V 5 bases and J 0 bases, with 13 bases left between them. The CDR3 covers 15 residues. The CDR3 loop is CASSIWDLMNTEAFF. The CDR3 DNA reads TGTGCCAGCAGCATATGGGACTTAATGAACACTGAAGCTTTCTTT.

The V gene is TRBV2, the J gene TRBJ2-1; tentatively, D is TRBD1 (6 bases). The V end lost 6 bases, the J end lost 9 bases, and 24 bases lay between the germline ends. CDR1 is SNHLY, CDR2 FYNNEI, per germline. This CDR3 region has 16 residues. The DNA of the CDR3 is TGTGCCAGCAGGCCGCCGAGGGGGTCTAGGGGGAGTGAGCAGTTCTTC. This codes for CASRPPRGSRGSEQFF.

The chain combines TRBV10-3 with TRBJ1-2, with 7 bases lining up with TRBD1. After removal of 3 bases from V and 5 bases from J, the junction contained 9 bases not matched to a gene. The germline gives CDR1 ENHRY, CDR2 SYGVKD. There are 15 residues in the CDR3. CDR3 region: CAISDTGDRLYGYTF. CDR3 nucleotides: TGTGCCATCAGTGACACAGGGGATAGGCTATATGGCTACACCTTC.

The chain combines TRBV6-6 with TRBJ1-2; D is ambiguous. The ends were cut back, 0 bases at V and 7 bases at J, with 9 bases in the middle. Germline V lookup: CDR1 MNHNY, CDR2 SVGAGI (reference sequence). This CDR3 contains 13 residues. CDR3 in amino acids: CASSYSLSGGYTF. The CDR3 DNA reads TGTGCCAGCAGTTACTCGCTAAGCGGTGGCTACACCTTC.

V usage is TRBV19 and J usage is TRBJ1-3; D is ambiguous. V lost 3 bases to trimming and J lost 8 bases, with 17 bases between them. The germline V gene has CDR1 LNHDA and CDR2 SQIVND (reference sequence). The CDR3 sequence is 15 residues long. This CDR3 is CASSIGLPGVYTIYF. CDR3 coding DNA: TGTGCCAGTAGTATTGGGCTCCCAGGAGTCTACACCATATATTTT.

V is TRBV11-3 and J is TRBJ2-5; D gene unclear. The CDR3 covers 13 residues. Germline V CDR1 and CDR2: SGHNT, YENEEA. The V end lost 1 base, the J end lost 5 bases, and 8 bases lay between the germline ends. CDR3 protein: CASSLGAEETQYF. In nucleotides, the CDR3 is TGTGCCAGCAGCTTAGGTGCAGAGGAGACCCAGTACTTC.

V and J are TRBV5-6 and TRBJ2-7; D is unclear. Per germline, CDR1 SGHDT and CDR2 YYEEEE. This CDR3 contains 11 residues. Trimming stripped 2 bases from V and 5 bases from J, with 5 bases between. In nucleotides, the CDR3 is TGTGCCAGCAGCTTACACCACGAGCAGTACTTC. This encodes CASSLHHEQYF.

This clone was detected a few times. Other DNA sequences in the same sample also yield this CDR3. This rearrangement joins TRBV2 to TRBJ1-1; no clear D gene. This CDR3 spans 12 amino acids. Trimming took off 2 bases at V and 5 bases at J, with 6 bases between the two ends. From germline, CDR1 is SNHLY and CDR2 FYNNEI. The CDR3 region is CASSESTTEAFF. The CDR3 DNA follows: TGTGCCAGCAGTGAAAGCACGACTGAAGCTTTCTTT.